This TCR beta chain originates from a study of cytomegalovirus exposure and HLA in healthy donors. The PCR ran on 60 Vbeta and 13 Jbeta primers. The data were produced by immunoSEQ multiplex PCR, yet TCRdb's version contains in-frame clones alone and is incomplete. The sample data list 160,000 or so clones. Findings and caveats of the study: In a later analysis, the majority of CMV-associated beta chains seemingly showed HLA restriction. Most of the TCR beta V segments (in an earlier analysis) were productive either about 87% or about 30% of the time.

Germline values: CDR1 MNHEY, CDR2 SMNVEV (reference sequence). J lost 7 bases, V lost 3 bases, and 7 bases had no gene match. This CDR3 is 14 amino acids long. Points on this clone: Its antigen is unidentified.

The V call is TRBV27, the J call TRBJ2-7, with TRBD1 matching over 9 bases. The sequenced sample consisted of PBMCs. The clonotype comes from a man in his thirties or forties in good health and CMV-seronegative. For the CDR3, the DNA is TGTGCCAGCAGTTTTTACGGACAGGGGCTAGAGCAGTACTTC. Amino acids: CASSFYGQGLEQYF.